One sample yielded the 22 T cell receptor beta chains listed below, sequenced in a study of shared clonotypes between healthy human individuals. CD45RO-negative, CCR7-positively selected cells formed the naive CD8 fraction, excluding terminally differentiated effector memory CD45RA+ cells. Profiling relied on immunoSEQ multiplex PCR, and the TCRdb table lists in-frame clones only, not all of them. The sample holds about 600,000 clones, 98% seen once. Source material: naive CD8+ T cells sorted from blood. The source of these receptors is a man aged 25-45 years in good health.

This chain joins TRBV30 and TRBJ2-7; 12 nucleotides agree with TRBD2. Germline V gene data show CDR1 as GTSNPN and CDR2 as SVGIG (reference sequence). Germline trimming cut 3 bases from V and 1 base from J; bases unmatched to any gene: 13. This CDR3 is 18 amino acids long. The CDR3, as DNA: TGTGCCTGGAGGAGACTAGCGGGAGATAAGAGGCGGTCCTACGAGCAGTACTTC. Protein sequence: CAWRRLAGDKRRSYEQYF.

This chain uses TRBV7-8 with TRBJ2-7, with 11 bases that match TRBD1. V lost 5 bases and J lost 3; bases outside the gene matches: 6. The CDR3 is 15 residues long. Germline CDR1 reads SGHVS; CDR2 reads FQNEAQ. The CDR3 DNA reads as TGTGCCAGCAGCCCCGGACAGGGGGCGGTCTACGAGCAGTACTTC. It yields the protein CASSPGQGAVYEQYF.

V is TRBV6-1 and J is TRBJ2-7; D remains unclear. The V end lost 2 bases, the J end lost 6 bases, and 20 bases lay between the germline ends. This CDR3 has 16 residues. In germline, CDR1 is MNHNS, CDR2 SASEGT. CDR3 bases: TGTGCCAGCAGTGAACTCCCCAGGAAAGTGCAGTGCGAGCAGTACTTC. Translation: CASSELPRKVQCEQYF.

The chain joins TRBV5-4 to TRBJ2-2; TRBD2 might be the D (6 bases). Trimming removed 1 base from V and 0 bases from J, with 10 bases in between. Germline loops: CDR1 SGHNT, CDR2 YYREEE (reference sequence). The CDR3 is made up of 16 amino acids. The CDR3 reads CASSLIERANTGELFF. Here the CDR3 DNA reads TGTGCCAGCAGCTTGATCGAGCGGGCGAACACCGGGGAGCTGTTTTTT. Full variable domain (remainder filled in from reference TRBV5-4 and TRBJ2-2): ETGVTQSPTHLIKTRGQQVTLRCSSQSGHNTVSWYQQALGQGPQFIFQYYREEENGRGNFPPRFSGLQFPNYSSELNVNALELDDSALYLCASSLIERANTGELFFGEGSRLTVL.

The chain employs TRBV19 and TRBJ1-1; D unresolved. CDR3 length: 15 residues. Trimming pared 9 bases from V and 3 bases from J, leaving 20 bases between. Germline values: CDR1 LNHDA, CDR2 SQIVND (reference sequence). CDR3 DNA sequence: TGTGCCAGCCGCCTAACCGAGGCGGGAGACACTGAAGCTTTCTTT. It specifies CASRLTEAGDTEAFF.

The chain uses TRBV6-4 and TRBJ2-7; 9 nucleotides match TRBD2. The V gene's germline CDR1 is MRHNA and CDR2 SNTAGT. Trimming cost V 0 bases and J 2 bases; bases outside gene matches: 5. There are 16 residues in the CDR3. CDR3 amino acids: CASSDSNRGRAYEQYF. The CDR3 DNA follows: TGTGCCAGCAGTGACTCGAATCGCGGGAGGGCCTACGAGCAGTACTTC.

The chain couples TRBV5-1 to TRBJ2-7, with 8 nucleotides matching TRBD1. The CDR3 contains 16 residues. Germline lookup yields CDR1 SGHRS and CDR2 YFSETQ. Germline trimming cut 0 bases from V and 3 bases from J; bases unmatched to any gene: 8. For the CDR3, the DNA is TGCGCCAGCAGCTTGGGACAGGGGTTAAAAGACTACGAGCAGTACTTC. Residues: CASSLGQGLKDYEQYF.

This clone was counted once. V and J are TRBV9 and TRBJ2-2; possibly TRBD1 for D (5 bases). The V gene lost 0 bases and the J gene lost 0 bases, with 24 bases spanning the gap. Germline CDR1 and CDR2: SGDLS and YYNGEE. The CDR3 covers 21 residues. The CDR3 sequence is CASSVAFKTAGLHANTGELFF. In DNA form, the CDR3 reads TGTGCCAGCAGCGTAGCTTTTAAGACGGCAGGGCTCCACGCGAACACCGGGGAGCTGTTTTTT.

A single count supports this clone. This chain uses TRBV11-2 with TRBJ2-7; TRBD1 matches at 8 bases. The germline V gene has CDR1 SGHAT and CDR2 FQNNGV. CDR3 length: 17 residues. The ends lost 0 bases at V and 1 base at J; junction bases unmatched: 8. This CDR3 is CASSLDPGTGVSYEQYF. The DNA of the CDR3 is TGTGCCAGCAGCTTAGACCCCGGGACAGGTGTTTCCTACGAGCAGTACTTC.

V gene TRBV5-5 combines with J gene TRBJ2-7; weak D call: TRBD2 (5 bases). This CDR3 contains 14 residues. CDR1 SGHKS and CDR2 YYEKEE come from the germline V gene (reference sequence). The germline V and J ends were trimmed by 3 bases and 3 bases, with 13 bases remaining between them. CDR3 sequence (DNA): TGTGCCAGCAGCTACCGACGGGGAAGCTACGAGCAGTACTTC. It yields the protein CASSYRRGSYEQYF.

The chain employs TRBV27 and TRBJ1-4; the D gene is possibly TRBD1 (6 bases). The CDR3 has 15 amino acids. Deletions cut 5 bases from V and 7 bases from J, with 17 bases between. Germline lookup yields CDR1 MNHEY and CDR2 SMNVEV (reference sequence). CDR3 DNA sequence: TGTGCCAGCAGTCCCCGGTGGGGGCCGGTTGAAAAACTGTTTTTT. Translating it yields CASSPRWGPVEKLFF.

CDR3 sequence: CASSERTAYEQYF. CDR3 in DNA: TGCGCCAGCAGTGAAAGGACCGCCTACGAGCAGTACTTC. J is TRBJ2-7 and V is TRBV10-2; D remains unclear. Germline V gives CDR1 WSHSY, CDR2 SAAADI. The CDR3 totals 13 residues. Trimming pared 3 bases from V and 2 bases from J, leaving 8 bases between.

The gene calls are TRBV6-5 and TRBJ2-7; no firm D call. Germline V gene lookup returns CDR1 MNHEY and CDR2 SVGAGI. The CDR3 totals 15 residues. V shed 5 bases and J shed 3 bases, with 17 bases lying between them. The CDR3 region is CASSLGIESLYEQYF. The CDR3 coding sequence is TGTGCCAGCAGTCTAGGCATAGAGTCCCTCTACGAGCAGTACTTC.

This rearrangement joins TRBV19 to TRBJ2-1; no clear D gene. The CDR3 runs to 15 residues. CDR1 LNHDA and CDR2 SQIVND come from the germline V gene (reference sequence). V lost 0 bases to trimming and J lost 2 bases, with 8 bases between them. For the CDR3, the DNA is TGTGCCAGTAGTATAGAGCCCGGAACCTACAATGAGCAGTTCTTC. This gives the protein CASSIEPGTYNEQFF.

The CDR3: CASRVGLALDEQFF. DNA of the CDR3: TGCGCCAGCAGGGTAGGATTAGCGCTAGATGAGCAGTTCTTC. This sequence joins TRBV5-1 and TRBJ2-1, with D possibly matching TRBD2 (5 bases). The CDR3 is 14 amino acids. Trimming pared 5 bases from V and 8 bases from J, leaving 17 bases between. Germline values: CDR1 SGHRS, CDR2 YFSETQ.

V gene TRBV6-5 combines with J gene TRBJ1-2; no definite D call. The CDR3 is made up of 14 amino acids. Germline loops: CDR1 MNHEY, CDR2 SVGAGI. Trimming took off 0 bases at V and 8 bases at J, with 13 bases between the two ends. As DNA, the CDR3 is TGTGCCAGCAGTTACTCGCCTAATACGTACGGCTACACCTTC. Amino acid sequence: CASSYSPNTYGYTF.

This chain uses TRBV29-1 with TRBJ2-1; no clear D. Trimming shortened V by 3 bases and J by 1 base, and 7 bases separated the two germline ends. CDR3 size: 13 residues. CDR1 SQVTM and CDR2 ANQGSEA come from the germline V gene. In DNA, the CDR3 is TGCAGCGTTGAGCTTCCATCCTACAATGAGCAGTTCTTC. It yields the protein CSVELPSYNEQFF.

CDR3 protein: CASSLGLYVDEQFF. CDR3 nucleotide sequence: TGTGCCAGCAGCCTCGGACTATACGTAGATGAGCAGTTCTTC. This chain joins TRBV14 and TRBJ2-1, with D possibly being TRBD2 (6 bases). V dropped 4 bases and J dropped 8 bases, with 15 bases sitting between them. From germline, CDR1 is SGHDN and CDR2 FVKESK. The CDR3 loop spans 14 amino acids.

The chain combines TRBV6-5 with TRBJ1-1, with a possible D match to TRBD1 (5 bases). Germline assignment: CDR1 MNHEY and CDR2 SVGAGI. CDR3 length equals 15 residues. V lost 2 bases, J lost 0 bases, and 10 bases lay in between. The CDR3 bases are TGTGCCAGCAGTTACGAGGCAGGGATGAACACTGAAGCTTTCTTT. This encodes CASSYEAGMNTEAFF.

The chain employs TRBV2 and TRBJ2-1; D unresolved. Trimming stripped 4 bases from V and 8 bases from J, with 12 bases between. Germline V gene lookup returns CDR1 SNHLY and CDR2 FYNNEI. The length of the CDR3 is 13 residues. The CDR3 nucleotides read TGTGCCAGCAGTGGGCAGTTTGGAGATGAGCAGTTCTTC. Amino acids: CASSGQFGDEQFF.

The rearrangement uses TRBV6-1 and TRBJ1-5, with D maybe TRBD1 (5 bases). This CDR3 is 17 amino acids long. CDR1 and CDR2 from the germline V gene are MNHNS and SASEGT. V lost 2 bases, J lost 1 base, and 15 bases lay in between. CDR3: CASSEFRGRASNQPQHF. The DNA of the CDR3 is TGTGCCAGCAGTGAATTTCGGGGCAGGGCAAGCAATCAGCCCCAGCATTTT.

The rearrangement joins TRBV9 to TRBJ2-7; 10 positions match TRBD2. Germline lookup yields CDR1 SGDLS and CDR2 YYNGEE. The CDR3 length is 15 residues. V shed 4 bases, J shed 2 bases, and the junction held 6 bases outside the gene matches. CDR3 in DNA: TGTGCCAGCAGCCCGAGCGGGAGGGTAACCTACGAGCAGTACTTC. Its protein is CASSPSGRVTYEQYF.